This TCR beta chain came from a study of blood T cell repertoires in COVID-19. Study at large: The United States, Italy and Spain provided the acute and convalescent COVID-19 samples.

CDR3 length: 16 residues. The germline CDR1 and CDR2 sequences are SGDLS and YYNGEE. Trimming removed 5 bases from V and 5 bases from J, with 19 bases in between. Study members were between about 18 and 90 years old and lived in 20 to 25 US regions. TCRdb's table, derived via immunoSEQ multiplex PCR, lists solely in-frame clones and lacks some. The table has 300,000 to 450,000 clones, about 90% seen once. V and J are TRBV9 and TRBJ1-4; perhaps TRBD1 as D (6 bases). The origin of this receptor is a woman in her twenties or thirties who had been exposed to COVID-19. Sequencing input: PBMCs or T cells enriched from blood (not recorded which). CDR3 nucleotide sequence: TGTGCCAGCAGTCCCCTTCCCGGACAGCTGAATGAAAAACTGTTTTTT. Translating it yields CASSPLPGQLNEKLFF.